This entry describes one T cell receptor beta chain. Its antigen is still unknown. The data were taken from a study of cytomegalovirus exposure and HLA in healthy donors. The study, taken as a whole, reports: HLA allele associations emerged for 16,951 TCR beta sequences in a later analysis, at 0.05 false discovery rate.

PCR used 60 Vbeta primers and 13 Jbeta primers. TCRdb's table, derived via immunoSEQ multiplex PCR, lists solely in-frame clones and lacks some. The sample yields hundreds of thousands of clones, roughly two thirds seen once. This clonotype originated in a female donor in good health and CMV-seronegative. Sequenced input: PBMCs.

This chain's CDR3 is CASSVREIEANEQFF. DNA of the CDR3: TGTGCCAGTAGCGTACGGGAGATCGAAGCCAATGAGCAGTTCTTC. V gene TRBV19 combines with J gene TRBJ2-1; the D gene is possibly TRBD2 (6 bases). The CDR3 runs 15 residues. The germline V and J ends were trimmed by 6 bases and 6 bases, with 18 bases remaining between them. CDR1 LNHDA and CDR2 SQIVND come from the germline V gene (reference sequence).